This T cell receptor (beta chain) originates from a study of blood T cell repertoires in COVID-19. Study at large: T cells, B-cell-depleted T cells, or PBMCs supplied cDNA or gDNA.

Participants' reported clinical history set cohort assignment. As handled by the study authors: Estimates of nucleated cell counts were drawn from the amplification of reference gene primers. The protocol was immunoSEQ multiplex PCR, while the TCRdb copy is restricted to in-frame clones and leaves out a portion. V and J calls and clone size are copied from that table; D and trimming were computed from the DNA. The sample has 270,000 or so clones, about 88% seen once. The CDR3 runs 12 residues. V lost 7 bases and J lost 6, with 11 bases in between. The TCR was taken from a woman between 45 and 60 years old who had been exposed to COVID-19. Sequenced sample: PBMCs or T cells enriched from blood (not recorded which). The gene calls are TRBV12-3 or TRBV12-4 and TRBJ2-3; TRBD2 might be the D (6 bases). The CDR3 loop reads CASTPGRDTQYF. The DNA of the CDR3 is TGTGCCAGCACCCCTGGGAGGGATACGCAGTATTTT.